This T cell receptor (beta chain) was sequenced during a study of T cells in Graves' hyperthyroidism and ophthalmopathy. Criteria for exclusion of patients were uncontrolled infection, other autoimmune disease, pregnancy or lactation. Researchers amplified the TCR beta CDR3 regions from RNA transcripts. First-round RT-PCR of the TCR CDR3 relied on the HTBI primer set. TCRdb used MiXCR to reprocess the multiplex PCR reads, holding one entry per CDR3 protein. The sample shows 700,000 or so distinct CDR3 sequences, about 16% of them seen only once. The V gene lost 3 bases and the J gene lost 1 base, with 16 bases spanning the gap. The germline V gene encodes CDR1 SGHTA and CDR2 FQGTGA. The CDR3 runs to 16 residues. This clonotype was seen many times.

The TCR was taken from a young man with Graves' hyperthyroidism. This rearrangement joins TRBV7-3 to TRBJ2-7; D may be TRBD1 or TRBD2 (6 bases each). The sample taken for sequencing was blood. CDR3 sequence: CASSLRGGDNSYEQYF. For the CDR3, the DNA is TGTGCCAGCAGCTTGCGAGGAGGGGACAATTCCTACGAGCAGTACTTC.